Listed below are T cell receptor beta chains from one sample, sequenced in a study of cytomegalovirus exposure and HLA in healthy donors. The protocol was immunoSEQ multiplex PCR, while the TCRdb copy is restricted to in-frame clones and leaves out a portion. The data show around 120,000 clones, 79% seen once. The sequencing input was PBMCs. The receptors here all came from a young man in good health and CMV-seronegative. Each CDR3 is given with its conserved first and last residue. A D gene is named only where the DNA matches it firmly. Not all rows give a size; the values are once, few, many and, for expanded clones, a class.

>TRBJ1-6|.|TRBV18|TRBD1
TGTGCCAGCTCACCTGGACAGGGATCCTATAATTCACCCCTCCACTTT
CASSPGQGSYNSPLHF
>TRBJ1-5|.|TRBV30|TRBD1
TGTGCCTGGAGTGACGAAACAGGGGGCCTTCAGCCCCAGCATTTT
CAWSDETGGLQPQHF
>TRBJ2-7|.|TRBV20-1|.
TGCAGTGCTAAGAAGGGGTCCGAGCAGTACTTC
CSAKKGSEQYF
>TRBJ2-1|.|TRBV10-3|TRBD2
TGTGCCATCAGCCGTAGCGGGAGTATAGACAATGAGCAGTTCTTC
CAISRSGSIDNEQFF
>TRBJ1-2|once|TRBV7-9|.
TGTGCCAGCAGCTTAGGGTCGGTTAACTATGGCTACACCTTC
CASSLGSVNYGYTF
>TRBJ2-6|.|TRBV5-1|.
TGCGCCAGCAGCTTTGACAGAACTGGGGCCAACGTCCTGACTTTC
CASSFDRTGANVLTF
>TRBJ2-2|.|TRBV5-1|TRBD2
TGCGCCAGCAGCCACGGACTAGCGGGACCCGGCGGGGAGCTGTTTTTT
CASSHGLAGPGGELFF
>TRBJ1-3|.|TRBV25-1|.
TGTGCCAGCAGCACAGGTTGGGGAAACACCATATATTTT
CASSTGWGNTIYF
>TRBJ1-2|.|TRBV30|.
TGTGCCTGGAGTGTAATGGGCAGGGAGGCGAGTGGCTACACCTTC
CAWSVMGREASGYTF
>TRBJ2-5|.|TRBV4-3|TRBD1
TGCGCCAGCAGCCCCACAGGGGGAGAAAAGACCCAGTACTTC
CASSPTGGEKTQYF
>TRBJ2-1|.|TRBV11-3|TRBD2
TGTGCCAGCAGCTTAGGCGGGAGGCCCTATGAGCAGTTCTTC
CASSLGGRPYEQFF
>TRBJ1-5|.|TRBV6-6|.
TGTGCCAGCACCCTCTCCGTCAATCAGCCCCAGCATTTT
CASTLSVNQPQHF
>TRBJ1-2|once|TRBV6-5|.
TGTGCCAGCAGTAATGGGGGCAGCCTCGACTATGGCTACACCTTC
CASSNGGSLDYGYTF
>TRBJ1-2|.|TRBV5-1|.
TGCGCCAGCAGCTTGGACGGCGGCTGGAACTATGGCTACACCTTC
CASSLDGGWNYGYTF
>TRBJ2-3|.|TRBV28|.
TGTGCCAGCATCGTAGGAGGAGGTTTAGAAGATACGCAGTATTTT
CASIVGGGLEDTQYF
>TRBJ1-3|.|TRBV12-5|TRBD1
TGTGCTAGTGGCCAACATCCCGGGACAGGGGCCTCTGGAAACACCATATATTTT
CASGQHPGTGASGNTIYF
>TRBJ1-4|.|TRBV5-1|TRBD1
TGCGCCAGCAGCTTGGGCGACAGGGGAGCGAGTGAAAAACTGTTTTTT
CASSLGDRGASEKLFF
>TRBJ1-2|.|TRBV19|.
TGTGCCACACAGACCACAGGATCCCCAGGGGGCTACACCTTC
CATQTTGSPGGYTF
>TRBJ2-5|.|TRBV28|.
TGTGCCAGCACCTCGAATCCGGGGAGGGAGACCCAGTACTTC
CASTSNPGRETQYF
>TRBJ2-1|few|TRBV5-1|.
TGCGCCAGCAGCTTGTCGTCTCGGAGCGCCCACAATGAGCAGTTCTTC
CASSLSSRSAHNEQFF
>TRBJ1-1|few|TRBV2|.
TGTGCCAGCACTAATGCTCCTGAAGCTTTCTTT
CASTNAPEAFF
>TRBJ2-1|.|TRBV5-1|TRBD1
TGCGCCAGCAGCTTGGAAGGACAGGCCTCCTACAATGAGCAGTTCTTC
CASSLEGQASYNEQFF
>TRBJ2-2|once|TRBV25-1|.
TGTGCCAGCAGTGAGGTTCGGGGAACGAAAAACACCGGGGAGCTGTTTTTT
CASSEVRGTKNTGELFF
>TRBJ1-1|once|TRBV5-6|TRBD1
TGTGCCAGCAGCCCGAGGGGACAGGGCCAAACCTTT
CASSPRGQGQTF
>TRBJ1-1|once|TRBV21-1|.
TGTGCCAGCAGCGGCCGGGACAGGGGTCCTGAAGCTTTCTTT
CASSGRDRGPEAFF
>TRBJ2-5|once|TRBV5-1|TRBD2
TGCGCCAGCAGAAGAATCGGGGGGCAAGAGACCCAGTACTTC
CASRRIGGQETQYF
>TRBJ1-2|.|TRBV6-6|.
TGTGCCAGCAGTTACAACCTGCGGGATAACTATGGCTACACCTTC
CASSYNLRDNYGYTF
>TRBJ2-5|.|TRBV5-1|TRBD2
TGCGCCAGCAGCTTCAGAGGGAGGGTTCGGGTCGAGGAGACCCAGTACTTC
CASSFRGRVRVEETQYF
>TRBJ2-1|.|TRBV6-4|.
TGTGCCAGCAGTGACGGTTTCTATCAGAAAGGGGGCTCCTACAATGAGCAGTTCTTC
CASSDGFYQKGGSYNEQFF
>TRBJ2-1|.|TRBV7-3|.
TGTGCCACCGCCCCGGGGGAAGGTCCGGGAACCGCGTCCAATGAGCAGTTCTTC
CATAPGEGPGTASNEQFF
>TRBJ2-7|.|TRBV27|.
TGTGCCAGCGAATTTCCTTGGGGGGAGGGGGGCAGGAGGTACGAGCAGTACTTC
CASEFPWGEGGRRYEQYF
>TRBJ2-4|.|TRBV6-4|TRBD2
TGTGCCAGCAGTGAGCCCATAGCGGGAGTGGCCAAAAACATTCAGTACTTC
CASSEPIAGVAKNIQYF
>TRBJ2-1|.|TRBV10-3|TRBD2
TGTGCCGCGACTAGCGGCTCGGATGAGCAGTTCTTC
CAATSGSDEQFF